This T cell receptor (beta chain) appears in the sequencing data of a study of STAT3 mutations in large granular lymphocyte leukemia. Approximately 40,000 productive templates were obtained per sample on average. TCRdb keeps only in-frame clones here, not all; method: immunoSEQ multiplex PCR. The sample consists of 16,000 or so clones, 70% to 90% of them appearing once. From germline, CDR1 is SGHNT and CDR2 YYREEE (reference sequence). The trim removed 4 bases at V and 4 bases at J, leaving 7 bases unmatched. The length of the CDR3 is 15 residues. Note on this clone: What it binds is not known.

Overall study results and limits: TCR clonotype switching after therapy occurred in about 30% of the 18 patients. In T-cell large granular lymphocyte leukemia, about half of patients showed multiple immunodominant subclonotypes.

Sequenced material: peripheral blood mononuclear cells. The gene calls are TRBV5-4 and TRBJ2-7, with 11 bases aligning to TRBD2. The source of this sequence is a man between 50 and 59 years old with T-cell large granular lymphocyte leukemia. Some clones in this sample may be carry-over from other donors' samples. The CDR3 protein is CASSTSTSGTYEQYF. The DNA for the CDR3 is TGTGCCAGCAGCACGTCGACTAGCGGGACTTACGAGCAGTACTTC.